The sample holds many counts of the clone carrying this T cell receptor (beta chain). Antigen: not known. This entry belongs to a study of response to subunit inactivated influenza vaccine. TCRdb processed the RT-PCR reads anew with MiXCR; each CDR3 protein has one entry. The table has about 800,000 distinct CDR3 sequences, 21% seen once. In germline, CDR1 is SGHTA, CDR2 FQGNSA. This CDR3 is built from 16 residues. After removal of 5 bases from V and 3 bases from J, the junction contained 9 bases not matched to a gene. Study conclusions and caveats: Each seasonal influenza vaccination recruits few new T cells, the authors suggested.

This sequence joins TRBV7-2 and TRBJ2-1; 8 bases are a match to TRBD1. The TCR comes from a man aged 50-60 years who received an inactivated influenza vaccine. Sequenced here: PBMCs from blood, sampled approximately 5 days after vaccination. As DNA, the CDR3 is TGTGCCAGCAGCCCGGACAGGGCCATTTTCTACAATGAGCAGTTCTTC. Encoded protein: CASSPDRAIFYNEQFF.